One TCR beta chain is described in this entry. This clone was recorded once. This clone's antigen is unknown. Base qualities are missing; no much larger clone stands one base away. TCRbeta CDR3 regions were amplified from genomic DNA by means of the immunoSEQ Assay, a bias-controlled multiplex PCR. Regarding the original processing steps: Within the assay, amplification of reference gene primers was used to estimate how many nucleated cells each sample contained. To quantify the absolute abundance of each unique TCRbeta CDR3 rearrangement, sequence reads were collapsed and filtered. For each sample, productive Simpson clonality was calculated as the square root of Simpson's diversity index across productive rearrangements. As stored in TCRdb, this immuneACCESS dataset retains in-frame rearrangements with V and J assigned. A fraction of the clones does not appear; measured against another copy, unresolved V genes explain less than half of the discrepancy, and the remainder lacks a known reason. V and J calls and clone size are as listed in that table; D and trimming were resolved from the DNA. A total of 70,000 or so clones appear in this sample, around four fifths of them only once. The top ten constitute 2.5% to 3% of the sample.

Whole blood was collected in K2EDTA tubes by collaborating institutions according to the institutions' own protocols. For TCRbeta analysis, collaborators shipped samples in one of three forms: frozen whole blood, isolated PBMCs, or DNA extracted from either of those sample types. This sample was taken from a study of blood T cell repertoires in COVID-19 (dated by TCRdb to 2020 to 2022). Study-level background: The collaborator samples originated in the United States, Italy and Spain and spanned the acute and convalescent phases of COVID-19. The prospective study material was composed of cDNA or gDNA derived from T cells, B-cell-depleted T cells, or PBMCs. The repertoires were released in a freely available public database intended as a resource for research on the immune response to SARS-CoV-2. The dataset comprised deeply sampled blood TCRbeta repertoires from subjects exposed to, actively infected with, or recovered from COVID-19. The sample metadata nearly always contained a de-identified subject ID, COVID-19 status, age in years and sex. Where HLA class I and class II types were available, the types were taken from metadata supplied by the sample provider, not from assay-based typing. Samples were obtained from the ongoing ImmuneRACE study (first 160 participants) and from 1,254 subjects provided by 6 global collaborators.

The full study reports these points: The amount of clinical and demographic metadata varied by source and participant and was provided uncurated.

CDR1 and CDR2 are drawn from the germline V gene (reference sequence): SEHNR, FQNEAQ. Including the terminal cysteine and phenylalanine, the CDR3 comprises 13 residues. The only DNA kept is the CDR3, 39 bases in frame from the first base. Trimming removed 5 bases from V and 7 bases from J; the gene matches leave 6 bases unexplained. Sequenced input: peripheral blood. Here the chain combines TRBV7-9 and TRBJ1-2; 8 middle bases align to TRBD1. This receptor was obtained from a man at least 80 years old with active or convalescent COVID-19. The DNA reads TGTGCCAGCAGCCGATTACAGGGGGTTGGCTACACCTTC. Its translation is CASSRLQGVGYTF.